This T cell receptor beta chain was observed in a study of T cells in Graves' hyperthyroidism and ophthalmopathy. General study findings and limits: Most expanded thyroid clonotypes above 0.001 recurred in blood.

With respect to this clonotype: Its antigen is undetermined.

The study enrolled patients aged 18 to 65 with newly diagnosed hyperthyroidism of under 2 months' duration. Uncontrolled infection, other autoimmune disease, pregnancy or lactation led to exclusion. Template material for amplifying TCR beta CDR3 regions consisted of RNA transcripts. The HTBI set primed first-round TCR CDR3 RT-PCR. MiXCR, applied by TCRdb to the multiplex PCR reads, yields one record per CDR3 protein. This sample has 370,000 or so distinct CDR3 sequences, with around 14% found just once. The V gene's germline CDR1 is MNHNS and CDR2 SASEGT. V shed 3 bases and J 6 bases; nucleotides not matched to a gene: 19. This CDR3 is built from 19 residues.

Sequencing input: blood. The rearrangement links TRBV6-1 to TRBJ2-7; 11 bases are shared with TRBD1. This clonotype was sampled from a woman in her late teens or twenties with Graves' hyperthyroidism that later progressed to Graves' ophthalmopathy. Here the CDR3 DNA reads TGTGCCAGCAGTGACCCGCCAGTCAACCGGGACAGGGGGTATCGCGAGCAGTACTTC. Residues: CASSDPPVNRDRGYREQYF.